This record concerns one T cell receptor (beta chain) sequence. Its antigen remains unidentified. The junction differs from germline at one of its ends, possibly a read error. Total RNA extracted from each sample amounted to at least 6 micrograms. Next came a second PCR, run for about 7 to 12 cycles, which used a sample-barcoded 5' primer along with a J-beta primer mix. No fewer than 3 million CDR3-containing paired-end reads came from each sample. TCRdb reprocessed the 5' RACE reads via MiXCR and lists one record per CDR3 protein. Of some 1,800,000 distinct CDR3 sequences listed, about 39% were seen once; the top ten hold around 23%. The data derive from a study of blood T cells in healthy people across ages. Across the whole study: T cells yielded about one barcoded beta molecule per two cells through template switching.

The study's findings and limits: Roughly linearly, TCR beta diversity per million T cells fell as age increased.

Germline CDR1 SGHRS, CDR2 YFSETQ. CDR3 size: 16 residues. The sequence was obtained from a human donor in good health. Sequencing was performed on blood. V is TRBV5-1 and J is TRBJ1-6, with D hard to call. The DNA of the CDR3 is TGCGCCAGTAGCTTGGTTGTGACCAGGTTCAATTCACCCCTCCACTTT. This gives the protein CASSLVVTRFNSPLHF.